Described below is a single TCR beta chain sequence and its context. The antigen it binds to is not known. No quality values exist for individual bases; no much larger clone is one base distant. This sample was taken from a study of vaccination effects on CD4 cells after COVID-19 (dated by TCRdb to 2021 to 2024). A note on the overall study: Two doses of either the BNT162b2 or the mRNA-1273 mRNA SARS-CoV-2 vaccine were administered to participants. Altogether, over 9 COVID-19 convalescent patients and a handful of SARS-CoV-2-naive healthy vaccine recipients made up the full study. The Oncomine TCR Beta short-read assay on an Illumina iSeq 100 was used to sequence cultures from other donors in the study. Pre-vaccine samples were collected from a couple of convalescent patients 16 days and one week before the first dose, corresponding to 142 and 148 days after COVID-19 diagnosis. SARS-CoV-2 spike-specific CD4+ TCR repertoires were compared before and after mRNA vaccination in COVID-19 convalescent patients and in infection-naive vaccine recipients. Overall study results and their limits: The study was limited by a small number of convalescent patients and lacked early post-infection timepoints. Clones induced by infection and clones induced by vaccination both contracted markedly at late timepoints after vaccination, which fits with T cell responses waning over time. Among convalescent patients, the spike-reactive repertoire after vaccination was made up mainly of new vaccine-induced clones that were largely distinct from the clones induced by infection.

Library preparation used the immunoSEQ multiplex PCR assay. TCR beta CDR3 sequencing was performed on DNA from the cultured, isolated CD4+ T cells. The original methods were these. Non-productive TCR sequences were removed, reads were trimmed to the CDR3 region, and CDR3s of at least 7 amino acids were retained. Antigen-specific clonotypes were identified using the MANAFEST web app by comparison of expansion in peptide wells against reference cultures. To be called positive, a clone needed expansion at FDR<0.05 compared with the reference and with all other wells, an odds ratio greater than 5, and a frequency greater than 0.1% in two replicate wells. Cross-reactive clonotypes were defined as significantly expanded in SARS-CoV-2 spike wells and in at least one common cold coronavirus spike condition. Using the stringdist R package, CDR3 similarity was measured by Levenshtein distance, and unrooted trees were constructed with ape in R 3.6.1. TCRdb took this table from immuneACCESS and kept in-frame rearrangements with V and J called. Such tables lack part of the clones; where checked against another copy, unresolved V genes explain under half of the gap, and the rest is unexplained. V, J and clone size are taken as reported in that table, and D and trimming were inferred from the DNA itself. For this sample there are around 49,000 clones; approximately 77% appear just once. The ten largest clones add up to around 30% of the sample.

The ViraFEST assay stimulated PBMC with viral peptide pools and then used TCR sequencing to identify antigen-specific CD4+ T cell clonotypes by expansion. After 10 days of culture, CD4+ T cells were isolated with the EasySep CD4+ T cell isolation kit. PCR-confirmed SARS-CoV-2 infection had occurred in convalescent patients between March and December 2020, before the Alpha, Beta and Delta variants emerged in the United States. Each well held fewer than 2.5 million PBMC cultured in IMDM containing roughly 5% human AB serum, 8.5 to 10 IU/ml IL-2 and gentamicin, along with 8 to 10 ug/ml peptides. Half of the culture medium was replaced with fresh IL-2-containing medium on days 3 and 7. Unless noted otherwise, every peptide stimulation condition was cultured in triplicate wells. Using Ficoll-Paque Plus gradient centrifugation, PBMC were separated from whole blood and then either used fresh or cryopreserved at -140C. The QIAamp micro DNA kit was used to extract genomic DNA from the cultured CD4+ T cells.

The CDR3 covers 13 residues, taking in both the cysteine and the phenylalanine. Of all the DNA, just the CDR3 is kept, 39 bases in frame from base 1. The germline V gene provides CDR1 KGHSH and CDR2 LQKENI. V ends up 4 bases short and J 3 bases short, with an unmatched junction base count of 2. The clonotype was recovered from a human donor who had a prior SARS-CoV-2 infection. The V and J genes are TRBV18 and TRBJ2-7; 8 central bases correspond to TRBD1. The sample consisted of CD4+ T cells from PBMCs cultured with a peptide pool, taken before COVID-19 vaccination. The DNA sequence is given as TGTGCCAGCTCACGGGACAGGTTCTACGAGCAGTACTTC. This is translated as CASSRDRFYEQYF.